This paragraph covers one T cell receptor beta chain sequence. As handled by the study authors: Estimation of nucleated cell counts relied on the amplification of reference gene primers. The method was immunoSEQ multiplex PCR; TCRdb's version includes in-frame clones alone and lacks a portion of them. Clone size and the V and J calls come from that table; the DNA yielded D and trimming. This sample has 95,000 to 100,000 clones, with over 80% found just once. Germline V gives CDR1 LGHNA, CDR2 YSLEER. The CDR3 extends over 16 amino acids. V was shortened by 0 bases and J by 0 bases, with 11 bases between the two germline ends. This entry belongs to a study of blood T cell repertoires in COVID-19. Background on the study: Sites across the United States, Italy and Spain contributed samples from acute and convalescent COVID-19. Nucleic acid was either cDNA or gDNA, and it came from T cells, B-cell-depleted T cells, or PBMCs.

This TCR derives from a man aged 45-60 years with acute or convalescent COVID-19. The source material was peripheral blood. V is TRBV4-3 and J is TRBJ1-2, with D possibly matching TRBD1 (5 bases). The CDR3 DNA is TGCGCCAGCAGCCAAGAAACGGACACCTCTAACTATGGCTACACCTTC. Translating gives CASSQETDTSNYGYTF.